The 7 T cell receptor delta chains below all came from one sample that was sequenced in a study of Vδ1+ human thymocytes. Sequences come from RNA converted to cDNA by reverse transcription. CDR3 amplicons came from multiplex PCR with pooled V-gene forward and constant-region reverse primers. TCRdb reapplied CATT to the multiplex PCR reads. The data show more than 45,000 delta-chain clones, with about 15% seen just once and under 0.5% held by the top ten. General study results and limits: Thymic TRG and TRD repertoires appeared highly polyclonal.

No antigen is known for these receptors. The sample consisted of Vdelta1+ gamma-delta thymocytes from the thymus. As for subset: FACS-sorted CD3+ TCRalphabeta- TCRVdelta1+ TCRVdelta2- thymocytes. These receptors originate from a girl under three years old who had congenital heart surgery.

This rearrangement joins TRDV1 to TRDJ1, with D uncertain. CDR3 size: 14 residues. V lost 0 bases and J 0 bases, leaving 5 bases between the germline ends. Germline CDR1 and CDR2: TSWWSYY and QGS. The chain's CDR3 is CALGELDDTDKLIF. DNA of the CDR3: TGTGCTCTTGGGGAACTCGACGACACCGATAAACTCATCTTT.

The table lists this clone with a few counts. The chain combines TRDV1 with TRDJ1; 10 bases are a match to TRDD3. The CDR3 spans 20 residues. With V trimmed by 5 bases and J by 3 bases, 21 bases remained unmatched. The germline CDR1 and CDR2 sequences are TSWWSYY and QGS. DNA for the CDR3: TGTGCTCTTGGGACACGGCACAGTGGTCCGCCGGGGGATACGTCCGATAAACTCATCTTT. It is translated as CALGTRHSGPPGDTSDKLIF.

This clone was seen a few times. The rearrangement joins TRDV1 to TRDJ1; 10 bases match TRDD3. V lost 1 base and J lost 13; bases outside the gene matches: 30. The CDR3 is made up of 21 amino acids. The germline gives CDR1 TSWWSYY, CDR2 QGS. The CDR3 bases are TGTGCTCTTGGGGAACAACCCCGTACTGGGGGATCAGCTTTTCTCTTAAACGGTGCCATCTTT. Its translation: CALGEQPRTGGSAFLLNGAIF.

There are a few counts of this clone. This chain connects TRDV1 to TRDJ1; 9 nucleotides agree with TRDD3. The V gene end was trimmed by 2 bases and the J gene end by 3 bases; junction bases not matched to a gene: 16. Germline-derived CDR1 and CDR2 are TSWWSYY and QGS. CDR3 length equals 19 residues. The CDR3 here is CALGEALLNGDTGPDKLIF. The CDR3 DNA reads as TGTGCTCTTGGGGAAGCCTTACTGAATGGGGATACGGGGCCCGATAAACTCATCTTT.

The chain joins TRDV1 to TRDJ1, with TRDD3 matching 8 bases. CDR1 is TSWWSYY and CDR2 is QGS in the germline V gene. With 3 bases clipped from V and 0 bases from J, the junction kept 15 bases outside the gene matches. The CDR3 totals 19 residues. DNA for the CDR3: TGTGCTCTTGGGGACGATTGGTGGGATACGGCGGCGGACACCGATAAACTCATCTTT. Translated: CALGDDWWDTAADTDKLIF.

This clone was detected only a few times. The V gene is TRDV1, the J gene TRDJ1; weak D call: TRDD3 (6 bases). The CDR3 extends over 15 amino acids. V was trimmed by 0 bases and J by 0 bases, leaving 8 bases between them. Germline-derived CDR1 and CDR2 are TSWWSYY and QGS. The CDR3 sequence: CALGELGEYTDKLIF. The CDR3 DNA sequence: TGTGCTCTTGGGGAACTGGGGGAGTACACCGATAAACTCATCTTT.

For this clone: Its ends do not fully match the called genes, so a read error is possible. V is TRDV1 and J is TRDJ1, with 12 bases lining up with TRDD3. CDR1 is TSWWSYY and CDR2 is QGS in the germline V gene. The CDR3 extends over 20 amino acids. The CDR3 region has the DNA TGTGCTCCTGGGGAAGCCCCCCGAGGCTGGGGGATACGCCAAACCGATAAACTCATCTTT. The encoded protein is CAPGEAPRGWGIRQTDKLIF.